A selection of T cell receptor beta chains follows, all from one sample in a study of T cells in Graves' hyperthyroidism and ophthalmopathy. TCRdb itself ran the multiplex PCR reads through MiXCR, one entry per CDR3 protein. The table records around 440,000 distinct CDR3 sequences, around 14% of them present only once. Sequencing was performed on blood. Source of these receptors: a woman between 18 and 29 years old with Graves' hyperthyroidism. Each CDR3 is given with its conserved first and last residue. A D gene is named only where the DNA matches it firmly. Size is omitted from some rows. Given values are once, few, many or a class for expanded clones.

v_call: TRBV28; j_call: TRBJ2-3; clone_size: many; d_call: NA; cdr3_nt: TGTGCCAGCAGGGGGGGGCGAGATACTAGCACAGATACGCAGTATTTT; cdr3_aa: CASRGGRDTSTDTQYF
v_call: TRBV12-3/TRBV12-4; j_call: TRBJ2-1; clone_size: few; d_call: NA; cdr3_nt: TGTGCCAGCAAAGGCCGGGGTTCCTACAATGAGCAGTTCTTC; cdr3_aa: CASKGRGSYNEQFF
v_call: TRBV5-1; j_call: TRBJ1-4; clone_size: many; d_call: TRBD1; cdr3_nt: TGCGCCAGCAGCTTGGGAAGACAGGGGGCAGGTGAAAAACTGTTTTTT; cdr3_aa: CASSLGRQGAGEKLFF
v_call: TRBV13; j_call: TRBJ2-7; clone_size: many; d_call: NA; cdr3_nt: TGTGCCAGCAGCTTCTACTCAACGTCTGCCTACGAGCAGTACTTC; cdr3_aa: CASSFYSTSAYEQYF
v_call: TRBV6-2/TRBV6-3; j_call: TRBJ2-7; clone_size: few; d_call: NA; cdr3_nt: TGTGCCAGCACCAGAGCAGGGTTACGCGAGCAGTACTTC; cdr3_aa: CASTRAGLREQYF
v_call: TRBV7-6; j_call: TRBJ1-1; clone_size: few; d_call: NA; cdr3_nt: TGTGCCAGCAGCTTATGGGGGGGCCCCACTGAAGCTTTCTTT; cdr3_aa: CASSLWGGPTEAFF
v_call: TRBV2; j_call: TRBJ2-1; clone_size: many; d_call: TRBD2; cdr3_nt: TGTGCCAGCAGTGAATTGGGGACTAGCTACAATGAGCAGTTCTTC; cdr3_aa: CASSELGTSYNEQFF
v_call: TRBV4-3; j_call: TRBJ2-5; clone_size: NA; d_call: NA; cdr3_nt: TGCGCCAGCAGCCAAGGGGCAACCGGGGCCGGGACCGTGTACTTC; cdr3_aa: CASSQGATGAGTVYF
v_call: TRBV6-1; j_call: TRBJ1-5; clone_size: many; d_call: NA; cdr3_nt: TGTGCCAGCAGTGAATGGGGGGGTTTTAGCAATCAGCCCCAGCATTTT; cdr3_aa: CASSEWGGFSNQPQHF
v_call: TRBV4-3; j_call: TRBJ2-3; clone_size: NA; d_call: NA; cdr3_nt: TGCGCCAGCAGCCAAGGAGGTCTAAGCGGCCTTAGCACAGATACGCAGTATTTT; cdr3_aa: CASSQGGLSGLSTDTQYF
v_call: TRBV12-3/TRBV12-4; j_call: TRBJ2-1; clone_size: many; d_call: TRBD2; cdr3_nt: TGTGCCAGCAACGGACTAGTAGGCAATGAGCAGTTCTTC; cdr3_aa: CASNGLVGNEQFF
v_call: TRBV24-1; j_call: TRBJ1-1; clone_size: few; d_call: NA; cdr3_nt: TGTGCCTCCAGTGACCGCCCCCCCAGCACTGAAGCTTTCTTT; cdr3_aa: CASSDRPPSTEAFF
v_call: TRBV5-1; j_call: TRBJ2-5; clone_size: NA; d_call: TRBD1; cdr3_nt: TGCGCCAGCAGCCCCGGGACAGGGGGCGTAGAGACCCAGTACTTC; cdr3_aa: CASSPGTGGVETQYF
v_call: TRBV28; j_call: TRBJ2-5; clone_size: NA; d_call: TRBD2; cdr3_nt: TGTGCCAGCAGTTCCCGGGAGGTAGCGGGGACGGAGACCCAGTACTTC; cdr3_aa: CASSSREVAGTETQYF
v_call: TRBV5-1; j_call: TRBJ2-3; clone_size: many; d_call: NA; cdr3_nt: TGCGCCAGCAGCCTGCGTAGCCGCACAGATACGCAGTATTTT; cdr3_aa: CASSLRSRTDTQYF
v_call: TRBV9; j_call: TRBJ1-5; clone_size: few; d_call: TRBD1; cdr3_nt: TGTGCCAGCAGCGTAGGGACCCAGGGGGCGCCCCAGCATTTT; cdr3_aa: CASSVGTQGAPQHF
v_call: TRBV7-3; j_call: TRBJ2-1; clone_size: few; d_call: NA; cdr3_nt: TGTGCCAGCAGCTTAAGAGGGGGGGGGGCCTCAAGAAATGAGCAGTTCTTC; cdr3_aa: CASSLRGGGASRNEQFF
v_call: TRBV4-3; j_call: TRBJ1-1; clone_size: many; d_call: NA; cdr3_nt: TGCGCCAGCAGCCAAGGGCTCAGGGCTCAGAACACTGAAGCTTTCTTT; cdr3_aa: CASSQGLRAQNTEAFF
v_call: TRBV3-1; j_call: TRBJ1-5; clone_size: many; d_call: NA; cdr3_nt: TGTGCCAGCAGCCTTGGGCCAGTCAGGGATCAGCCCCAGCATTTT; cdr3_aa: CASSLGPVRDQPQHF
v_call: TRBV6-1; j_call: TRBJ1-6; clone_size: NA; d_call: NA; cdr3_nt: TGTGCCAGCAGATCCTCACAGGGCCTTAGTTCACCCCTCCACTTT; cdr3_aa: CASRSSQGLSSPLHF
v_call: TRBV19; j_call: TRBJ1-5; clone_size: many; d_call: TRBD1; cdr3_nt: TGTGCCAGTAGAGGGGGCTTGGGCAATCAGCCCCAGCATTTT; cdr3_aa: CASRGGLGNQPQHF
v_call: TRBV12-3/TRBV12-4; j_call: TRBJ2-7; clone_size: NA; d_call: NA; cdr3_nt: TGTGCCAGCAGTTTCGCAGAGCGAAGCTCCTACGAGCAGTACTTC; cdr3_aa: CASSFAERSSYEQYF
v_call: TRBV6-4; j_call: TRBJ1-1; clone_size: many; d_call: NA; cdr3_nt: TGTGCCAGCAGTGACCGACAGGACACTGAAGCTTTCTTT; cdr3_aa: CASSDRQDTEAFF
v_call: TRBV7-8; j_call: TRBJ2-5; clone_size: many; d_call: TRBD1; cdr3_nt: TGTGCCAGCAGCCCAAGGGCAGGGGGCAAGGAAGAGACCCAGTACTTC; cdr3_aa: CASSPRAGGKEETQYF
v_call: TRBV6-2/TRBV6-3; j_call: TRBJ1-5; clone_size: many; d_call: NA; cdr3_nt: TGTGCCAGCAGTTCATGGGAGGAACAGCCCCAGCATTTT; cdr3_aa: CASSSWEEQPQHF
v_call: TRBV6-6; j_call: TRBJ1-1; clone_size: NA; d_call: NA; cdr3_nt: TGCGCCGGCAGTTACTCCTTTATGGCCCAGGGATTGACTGAAGCTTTCTTT; cdr3_aa: CAGSYSFMAQGLTEAFF
v_call: TRBV20-1; j_call: TRBJ2-1; clone_size: few; d_call: NA; cdr3_nt: TGCAGTGCTAGAGAGGACAGTTACAATGAGCAGTTCTTC; cdr3_aa: CSAREDSYNEQFF
v_call: TRBV7-3; j_call: TRBJ1-3; clone_size: few; d_call: NA; cdr3_nt: TGTGCCAGCAGCTCCGCCCCGGGGACTGGAAACACCATATATTTT; cdr3_aa: CASSSAPGTGNTIYF
v_call: TRBV20-1; j_call: TRBJ1-1; clone_size: many; d_call: NA; cdr3_nt: TGCAGTGCCCCGGGCATGATCGCTGAAGCTTTCTTT; cdr3_aa: CSAPGMIAEAFF
v_call: TRBV5-6; j_call: TRBJ1-3; clone_size: NA; d_call: NA; cdr3_nt: TGTGCCAGCAGCTTGGCTCCGGGACGAAGGTCCGGGGATACTGGAAACACCATATATTTT; cdr3_aa: CASSLAPGRRSGDTGNTIYF
v_call: TRBV10-3; j_call: TRBJ1-1; clone_size: many; d_call: TRBD1; cdr3_nt: TGTGCCATCAGTGGGCAGGGGGTCGGCACTGAAGCTTTCTTT; cdr3_aa: CAISGQGVGTEAFF
v_call: TRBV6-2/TRBV6-3; j_call: TRBJ1-6; clone_size: many; d_call: NA; cdr3_nt: TGTGCCAGCAGTTACGGACCAGGGATGGATTCACCCCTCCACTTT; cdr3_aa: CASSYGPGMDSPLHF
v_call: TRBV20-1; j_call: TRBJ2-1; clone_size: NA; d_call: TRBD2; cdr3_nt: TGCAGTGCTATAAGGACTAGCGGCCTCTACAATGAGCAGTTCTTC; cdr3_aa: CSAIRTSGLYNEQFF
v_call: TRBV12-3/TRBV12-4; j_call: TRBJ1-3; clone_size: NA; d_call: NA; cdr3_nt: TGTGCCAGCAGTGAAGGGGTTCGAAACACCATATATTTT; cdr3_aa: CASSEGVRNTIYF
v_call: TRBV3-1; j_call: TRBJ2-1; clone_size: many; d_call: TRBD1; cdr3_nt: TGTGCCAGCAGCCAAGTACCGACAGGGGGACCCAGGAATGAGCAGTTCTTC; cdr3_aa: CASSQVPTGGPRNEQFF
v_call: TRBV6-5; j_call: TRBJ1-1; clone_size: NA; d_call: NA; cdr3_nt: TGTGCCAGCAGTTTCGCAAGGGACGGTGAAGCTTTCTTT; cdr3_aa: CASSFARDGEAFF
v_call: TRBV5-1; j_call: TRBJ1-1; clone_size: NA; d_call: NA; cdr3_nt: TGCGCCAGCAGCGGCGATTTGTATGGGCCGAACACTGAAGCTTTCTTT; cdr3_aa: CASSGDLYGPNTEAFF
v_call: TRBV20-1; j_call: TRBJ2-3; clone_size: few; d_call: TRBD2; cdr3_nt: TGCAGTGAAGTAGCGGGAGGTCCAGATACGCAGTATTTT; cdr3_aa: CSEVAGGPDTQYF
v_call: TRBV3-1; j_call: TRBJ2-3; clone_size: many; d_call: TRBD2; cdr3_nt: TGTGCCAGCAGCCTCCGGACTAGCGGGACCTATTCCACAGATACGCAGTATTTT; cdr3_aa: CASSLRTSGTYSTDTQYF
v_call: TRBV7-2; j_call: TRBJ2-7; clone_size: many; d_call: TRBD1; cdr3_nt: TGTGCCAGCAGCTTATTGGCAGGACAGGTCGCCTACGAGCAGTACTTC; cdr3_aa: CASSLLAGQVAYEQYF
v_call: TRBV27; j_call: TRBJ1-5; clone_size: NA; d_call: NA; cdr3_nt: TGTGCCAGCAGTTTTTTAGGTGGGGATCAGCCCCAGCATTTT; cdr3_aa: CASSFLGGDQPQHF
v_call: TRBV20-1; j_call: TRBJ2-5; clone_size: many; d_call: TRBD2; cdr3_nt: TGCAGTGCTAGACTAGCGGGAGGGCCCGTGTTTGAGACCCAGTACTTC; cdr3_aa: CSARLAGGPVFETQYF
v_call: TRBV7-2; j_call: TRBJ2-3; clone_size: many; d_call: TRBD1; cdr3_nt: TGTGCCAGCAGCTTCCGACAGGGAAGTACGCAGTATTTT; cdr3_aa: CASSFRQGSTQYF
v_call: TRBV7-3; j_call: TRBJ2-1; clone_size: NA; d_call: TRBD2; cdr3_nt: TGTGCCAGCAGCATAGCAGCGGGAGAAATTTATGAGCAGTTCTTC; cdr3_aa: CASSIAAGEIYEQFF
v_call: TRBV12-3/TRBV12-4; j_call: TRBJ2-4; clone_size: many; d_call: NA; cdr3_nt: TGTGCCAGCAGTTTACGGTGGGGCATGGAAGCCAAAAACATTCAGTACTTC; cdr3_aa: CASSLRWGMEAKNIQYF
v_call: TRBV6-4; j_call: TRBJ1-1; clone_size: NA; d_call: NA; cdr3_nt: TGTGCCAGCAGAATGATAGGGGCGAGCACTGAAGCTTTCTTT; cdr3_aa: CASRMIGASTEAFF
v_call: TRBV5-1; j_call: TRBJ1-5; clone_size: many; d_call: NA; cdr3_nt: TGCGCCAGCAGCTTGGTAGGGAATCAGCCCCAGCATTTT; cdr3_aa: CASSLVGNQPQHF
v_call: TRBV11-2; j_call: TRBJ1-3; clone_size: NA; d_call: TRBD1; cdr3_nt: TGTGCCAGCAGCTCGAGTGGGACAGGGACTGGAAACACCATATATTTT; cdr3_aa: CASSSSGTGTGNTIYF
v_call: TRBV18; j_call: TRBJ2-1; clone_size: many; d_call: NA; cdr3_nt: TGTGCCAGCTCACCACTAGTCATCGATGAGCAGTTCTTC; cdr3_aa: CASSPLVIDEQFF
v_call: TRBV6-1; j_call: TRBJ1-5; clone_size: few; d_call: NA; cdr3_nt: TGTGCCAGCAGTCGGTACAGTAGCAATCAGCCCCAGCATTTT; cdr3_aa: CASSRYSSNQPQHF
v_call: TRBV7-2; j_call: TRBJ1-2; clone_size: NA; d_call: TRBD1; cdr3_nt: TGTGCCAGCAGCCCGACACCGGACAGGGTCTTGTTGGGTGGCTACACCTTC; cdr3_aa: CASSPTPDRVLLGGYTF
v_call: TRBV7-2; j_call: TRBJ1-2; clone_size: many; d_call: TRBD1; cdr3_nt: TGTGCCAGCAGCTTAGTGGGACAGGGTGGCTATGGCTACACCTTC; cdr3_aa: CASSLVGQGGYGYTF
v_call: TRBV28; j_call: TRBJ2-1; clone_size: many; d_call: NA; cdr3_nt: TGTGCCAGCAGTCCCTCAGTTTTGGGCAGTGAGCAGTTCTTC; cdr3_aa: CASSPSVLGSEQFF
v_call: TRBV20-1; j_call: TRBJ1-5; clone_size: many; d_call: NA; cdr3_nt: TGCAGTGCTAGAGATCATAGCAATCAGCCCCAGCATTTT; cdr3_aa: CSARDHSNQPQHF
v_call: TRBV5-4; j_call: TRBJ1-3; clone_size: many; d_call: NA; cdr3_nt: TGTGCCAGCAGCTTTGGTAGCTCTGGAAACACCATATATTTT; cdr3_aa: CASSFGSSGNTIYF
v_call: TRBV12-3/TRBV12-4; j_call: TRBJ1-1; clone_size: many; d_call: TRBD1; cdr3_nt: TGTGCCAGCAGGGGACAGGGCCCTCTGGAAGCTTTCTTT; cdr3_aa: CASRGQGPLEAFF
v_call: TRBV9; j_call: TRBJ1-1; clone_size: many; d_call: NA; cdr3_nt: TGTGCCAGCAGCCGTCCGGGGGGTCCGAACACTGAAGCTTTCTTT; cdr3_aa: CASSRPGGPNTEAFF
v_call: TRBV3-1; j_call: TRBJ2-1; clone_size: many; d_call: NA; cdr3_nt: TGTGCCAGCAGCCAGAAAGGGGGGGCTGGCAATGAGCAGTTCTTC; cdr3_aa: CASSQKGGAGNEQFF
v_call: TRBV3-1; j_call: TRBJ2-1; clone_size: many; d_call: NA; cdr3_nt: TGTGCCAGCAGCCGGGACCACCGTCTTTTCGATGAGCAGTTCTTC; cdr3_aa: CASSRDHRLFDEQFF
v_call: TRBV11-2; j_call: TRBJ2-1; clone_size: many; d_call: NA; cdr3_nt: TGTGCCAGCAGCCCAGGGCCCCCCAATGAGCAGTTCTTC; cdr3_aa: CASSPGPPNEQFF